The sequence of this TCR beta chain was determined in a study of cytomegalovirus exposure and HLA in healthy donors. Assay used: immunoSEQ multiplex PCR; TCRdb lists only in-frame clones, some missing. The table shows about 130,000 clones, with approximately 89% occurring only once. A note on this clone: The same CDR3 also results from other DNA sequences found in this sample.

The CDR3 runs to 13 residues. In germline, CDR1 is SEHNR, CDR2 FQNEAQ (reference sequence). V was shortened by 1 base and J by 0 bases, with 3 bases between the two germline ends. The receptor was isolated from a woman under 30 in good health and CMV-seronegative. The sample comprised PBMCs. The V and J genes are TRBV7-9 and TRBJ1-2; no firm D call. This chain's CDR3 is CASSLGANYGYTF. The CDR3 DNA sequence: TGTGCCAGCAGCTTAGGAGCTAACTATGGCTACACCTTC.